These 3 T cell receptor beta chains came from one sample sequenced in a study of blood T cell repertoires in COVID-19. The protocol was immunoSEQ multiplex PCR, while the TCRdb copy is restricted to in-frame clones and leaves out a portion. The sample lists over 85,000 clones; less than 85% were seen once. The specimen was peripheral blood. The receptor set was obtained from a woman older than 75 with acute or convalescent COVID-19.

V is TRBV28 and J is TRBJ2-7, with TRBD1 as a possible D gene (5 bases). The ends were cut back, 1 base at V and 0 bases at J, with 7 bases in the middle. CDR1 is MDHEN, CDR2 SYDVKM, per germline. This CDR3 is built from 14 residues. This CDR3 is CASSLLTASYEQYF. In nucleotides, the CDR3 is TGTGCCAGCAGTTTATTGACAGCCTCCTACGAGCAGTACTTC.

This sequence joins TRBV11-2 and TRBJ2-3; D might be TRBD2 (6 bases). V lost 5 bases and J lost 1, with 19 bases in between. Germline V CDR1 and CDR2: SGHAT, FQNNGV. The CDR3 contains 17 residues. The CDR3 region has the DNA TGTGCCAGCAGCCCAAAGCTGGAACTAGCAGGCACAGATACGCAGTATTTT. Translation gives CASSPKLELAGTDTQYF.

The chain has TRBV19 and TRBJ1-5; 7 bases agree with TRBD1. J gave up 3 bases and V 7 bases, and 9 bases lay outside the gene matches. Germline V lookup: CDR1 LNHDA, CDR2 SQIVND (reference sequence). There are 15 residues in the CDR3. CDR3 nucleotide sequence: TGTGCCAGTAACCTAGGGACAGCCTTCAATCAGCCCCAGCATTTT. Its translation: CASNLGTAFNQPQHF.